The 29 T cell receptor beta chains below all came from one sample that was sequenced in a study of T cells after yellow fever vaccination. Each CDR3 protein gets one entry after TCRdb re-called the 5' RACE reads with MiXCR. This table has almost 600,000 distinct CDR3 sequences, about 13% appearing once. The input for sequencing was PBMCs, taken on the day of the yellow fever booster vaccination. The receptors here all came from a man aged 25-45 years who received the YFV17D yellow fever vaccine.

This clonotype was counted ten times or more. V is TRBV15 and J is TRBJ2-1; 7 nucleotides align to TRBD1. The CDR3 is made up of 12 amino acids. Germline CDR1 is LNHNV and CDR2 is YYDKDF (reference sequence). Germline trimming cut 8 bases from V and 4 bases from J; bases unmatched to any gene: 2. DNA of the CDR3: TGTGCCACCGGGACAGAATACAATGAGCAGTTCTTC. Residues: CATGTEYNEQFF.

The gene calls are TRBV30 and TRBJ2-1; 12 bases align to TRBD2. This CDR3 is built from 15 residues. From germline, CDR1 is GTSNPN and CDR2 SVGIG (reference sequence). Trimming cost V 2 bases and J 9 bases; bases outside gene matches: 8. Here the CDR3 DNA reads TGTGCCTGGAGTCAAGCGGGACTAGCGGGTGGTGAGCAGTTCTTC. It is translated as CAWSQAGLAGGEQFF. The complete variable domain, with remaining parts taken from reference TRBV30 and TRBJ2-1, reads SQTIHQWPATLVQPVGSPLSLECTVEGTSNPNLYWYRQAAGRGLQLLFYSVGIGQISSEVPQNLSASRPQDRQFILSSKKLLLSDSGFYLCAWSQAGLAGGEQFFGPGTRLTVL.

This clonotype was detected only a few times. The genes are TRBV3-1 and TRBJ2-6; D is possibly TRBD1 or TRBD2 (5 bases each). This CDR3 has 14 amino acids. Trimming removed 5 bases from V and 13 bases from J, with 18 bases in between. CDR1 LGHDT and CDR2 YNNKEL come from the germline V gene (reference sequence). DNA of the CDR3: TGTGCCAGCAGCACCTACCGGGACGTGGAAGTCCTGACTTTC. It encodes CASSTYRDVEVLTF. Filled out from reference TRBV3-1 and TRBJ2-6, the complete variable domain reads DTAVSQTPKYLVTQMGNDKSIKCEQNLGHDTMYWYKQDSKKFLKIMFSYNNKELIINETVPNRFSPKSPDKAHLNLHINSLELGDSAVYFCASSTYRDVEVLTFGAGSRLTVL.

The rearrangement uses TRBV5-5 and TRBJ2-3; 7 bases are shared with TRBD1. The CDR3 runs to 15 residues. After removal of 3 bases from V and 5 bases from J, the junction contained 9 bases not matched to a gene. Germline CDR1 reads SGHKS; CDR2 reads YYEKEE (reference sequence). CDR3 DNA: TGTGCCAGCAGCTGGGACAGCATAAATGGAGATACGCAGTATTTT. The encoded protein is CASSWDSINGDTQYF.

This clonotype was seen a few times. The chain joins TRBV9 to TRBJ2-5; TRBD2 aligns across 9 bases. This CDR3 region has 15 residues. The junction had 8 bases not matched to a gene; V was cut back by 4 bases and J by 4 bases. Germline-derived CDR1 and CDR2 are SGDLS and YYNGEE. The CDR3 region is CASSTKREAGETQYF. The CDR3 bases are TGTGCCAGCAGCACCAAGCGGGAGGCAGGAGAGACCCAGTACTTC.

On this clonotype: Germline and junction disagree at one end, which may indicate a read error. The rearrangement links TRBV20-1 to TRBJ2-1; 10 nucleotides align to TRBD2. The germline gives CDR1 DFQATT, CDR2 SNEGSKA (reference sequence). This CDR3 is built from 16 residues. DNA for the CDR3: TGCTGTGCTAGAGATGGGGCTAGCGGGAGTCATAATGAGCAGTTCTTC. As protein: CCARDGASGSHNEQFF.

This clonotype was seen only a few times. The J gene is TRBJ2-7, the V gene TRBV6-1; D perhaps matches TRBD1 (6 bases). From germline, CDR1 is MNHNS and CDR2 SASEGT. CDR3 length: 15 residues. Trimming removed 6 bases from V and 0 bases from J, with 15 bases in between. The CDR3 here is CASSLTGQSSYEQYF. As DNA, the CDR3 is TGTGCCAGCAGCCTCACGGGACAAAGCTCCTACGAGCAGTACTTC.

The chain employs TRBV7-9 and TRBJ1-2; the match to TRBD1 covers 8 bases. The CDR3 consists of 12 residues. The ends lost 3 bases at V and 10 bases at J; junction bases unmatched: 4. Germline CDR1 is SEHNR and CDR2 is FQNEAQ (reference sequence). In nucleotides, the CDR3 is TGTGCCAGCAGCTTGGACAGGGATGACTACACCTTC. It encodes CASSLDRDDYTF.

In its sample, this clonotype was seen a few times. This chain joins TRBV4-3 and TRBJ1-2; possible D gene TRBD1, 6 bases. The CDR3 has 17 residues. The germline V gene encodes CDR1 LGHNA and CDR2 YSLEER. Trimming left V 0 bases short and J 0 bases short, with 14 bases between. The CDR3 region is CASSQDPGGRANYGYTF. Here the CDR3 DNA reads TGCGCCAGCAGCCAAGATCCGGGGGGCCGAGCTAACTATGGCTACACCTTC.

This clonotype was picked up a small number of times. The CDR3 loop is CASSHQTSLSYNEQFF. The DNA of the CDR3 is TGCGCCAGCAGCCACCAGACTAGTCTCTCCTACAATGAGCAGTTCTTC. The genes are TRBV4-3 and TRBJ2-1; possibly TRBD2 for D (6 bases). The germline CDR1 and CDR2 sequences are LGHNA and YSLEER. This CDR3 is built from 16 residues. Trimming left V 3 bases short and J 0 bases short, with 12 bases between.

This clonotype was recorded only once. The chain is built from TRBV3-1 and TRBJ2-3; D is uncertain. The CDR3 has 18 amino acids. Germline V CDR1 and CDR2: LGHDT, YNNKEL (reference sequence). The CDR3 is CTFCFLLEASRHTDTQYF. The CDR3 coding sequence is TGTACCTTCTGTTTTTTATTAGAAGCGTCTAGACACACAGATACGCAGTATTTT.

This clonotype appeared a few times. The chain joins TRBV7-3 to TRBJ2-3; 8 bases line up with TRBD2. The CDR3 spans 20 residues. In germline, CDR1 is SGHTA, CDR2 FQGTGA. With 4 bases clipped from V and 4 bases from J, the junction kept 22 bases outside the gene matches. CDR3 sequence (DNA): TGTGCCAGCAGCTACACCGGGGCCGCCGCAAGCGGGAGAGGGGCAGATACGCAGTATTTT. Its translation: CASSYTGAAASGRGADTQYF.

This clonotype was counted ten times or more. The chain uses TRBV5-1 and TRBJ2-7, with 8 bases aligning to TRBD2. In germline, CDR1 is SGHRS, CDR2 YFSETQ. The CDR3 is 13 amino acids. The V gene end was trimmed by 5 bases and the J gene end by 3 bases; junction bases not matched to a gene: 4. The chain's CDR3 is CASSYGRDYEQYF. The CDR3 DNA reads as TGCGCCAGCAGTTACGGGAGGGACTACGAGCAGTACTTC. Filled out from reference TRBV5-1 and TRBJ2-7, the complete variable domain reads KAGVTQTPRYLIKTRGQQVTLSCSPISGHRSVSWYQQTPGQGLQFLFEYFSETQRNKGNFPGRFSGRQFSNSRSEMNVSTLELGDSALYLCASSYGRDYEQYFGPGTRLTVT.

V gene TRBV20-1 combines with J gene TRBJ2-5; the D is unclear. The CDR3 totals 14 residues. Germline CDR1 and CDR2: DFQATT and SNEGSKA (reference sequence). Trimming cost V 3 bases and J 0 bases, with 11 bases left between them. The CDR3 bases are TGCAGTGCTAGGGACGGGCTGTACCAAGAGACCCAGTACTTC. It translates to CSARDGLYQETQYF.

The chain combines TRBV6-2 or TRBV6-3 with TRBJ2-1, with TRBD2 identical over 11 bases. Germline assignment: CDR1 MNHEY and CDR2 SVGEGT. The CDR3 is made up of 15 amino acids. V shed 6 bases, J shed 9 bases, and the junction held 10 bases outside the gene matches. The DNA of the CDR3 is TGTGCCAGCAGCAGCCCTCCTAGCGGGAGGTCTGAGCAGTTCTTC. Its translation: CASSSPPSGRSEQFF.

This clonotype was picked up a small number of times. The chain employs TRBV20-1 and TRBJ2-1; TRBD2 agrees at 10 bases. CDR1 is DFQATT and CDR2 is SNEGSKA in the germline V gene (reference sequence). The junction had 5 bases not matched to a gene; V was cut back by 1 base and J by 5 bases. This CDR3 region has 15 residues. CDR3 sequence: CSARVPAGGHNEQFF. The CDR3 DNA is TGCAGTGCTAGAGTACCAGCGGGAGGGCACAATGAGCAGTTCTTC.

This clonotype was seen a few times. The chain joins TRBV10-3 to TRBJ2-7; 9 positions agree with TRBD2. Germline values: CDR1 ENHRY, CDR2 SYGVKD. The CDR3 is 13 residues long. V gave up 10 bases and J gave up 7 bases; unmatched junction bases: 11. In nucleotides, the CDR3 is TGTGCCACCTTAAAGGAGCGGGGGGATGAGCAGTACTTC. Protein: CATLKERGDEQYF.

The rearrangement uses TRBV6-1 and TRBJ1-1; D is possibly TRBD1 (6 bases). The CDR3 is 14 residues long. V was cut by 7 bases and J by 1 base, with 13 bases left in between. Germline assignment: CDR1 MNHNS and CDR2 SASEGT. The CDR3 nucleotides read TGTGCCAGCATACAGGGCCCAGCGAACACTGAAGCTTTCTTT. It encodes CASIQGPANTEAFF.

This clonotype was detected only a few times. The J gene is TRBJ2-1, the V gene TRBV7-9, with D perhaps given as TRBD1 or TRBD2 (5 bases each). V was trimmed by 4 bases and J by 5 bases, leaving 9 bases between them. Germline CDR1 is SEHNR and CDR2 is FQNEAQ (reference sequence). CDR3 length equals 13 residues. The DNA for the CDR3 is TGTGCCAGCAGCTCCGGGGCGAACAATGAGCAGTTCTTC. It encodes CASSSGANNEQFF. Full variable domain (outside the CDR3, taken from reference TRBV7-9 and TRBJ2-1): DTGVSQNPRHKITKRGQNVTFRCDPISEHNRLYWYRQTLGQGPEFLTYFQNEAQLEKSRLLSDRFSAERPKGSFSTLEIQRTEQGDSAMYLCASSSGANNEQFFGPGTRLTVL.

This clonotype appeared a few times. The chain carries TRBV13 and TRBJ1-2; no clear D. There are 15 residues in the CDR3. Per the germline V gene, CDR1 is PRHDT and CDR2 is FYEKMQ (reference sequence). V lost 5 bases and J 7 bases, leaving 20 bases between the germline ends. This chain's CDR3 is CASSAGDPGESGYTF. CDR3 sequence (DNA): TGTGCCAGCAGCGCCGGAGACCCGGGAGAATCTGGCTACACCTTC. Looking up the rest from reference TRBV13 and TRBJ1-2 gives the full variable domain: AAGVIQSPRHLIKEKRETATLKCYPIPRHDTVYWYQQGPGQDPQFLISFYEKMQSDKGSIPDRFSAQQFSDYHSELNMSSLELGDSALYFCASSAGDPGESGYTFGSGTRLTVV.

This clonotype occurred a few times. The chain couples TRBV29-1 to TRBJ2-7; D remains unclear. Trimming pared 4 bases from V and 0 bases from J, leaving 13 bases between. Germline CDR1 reads SQVTM; CDR2 reads ANQGSEA. The length of the CDR3 is 14 residues. CDR3 bases: TGCAGCGTTGCTGTCTCGACGGCCTCCTACGAGCAGTACTTC. Amino acids: CSVAVSTASYEQYF.

The chain uses TRBV4-3 and TRBJ2-7, with D unresolved. This CDR3 region has 14 residues. Trimming stripped 1 base from V and 3 bases from J, with 10 bases between. Germline V gives CDR1 LGHNA, CDR2 YSLEER. CDR3 amino acids: CASSQGWGSYEQYF. CDR3 in DNA: TGCGCCAGCAGCCAAGGGTGGGGTAGCTACGAGCAGTACTTC.

The chain employs TRBV6-2 or TRBV6-3 and TRBJ2-1; perhaps D is TRBD1 or TRBD2 (5 bases each). Germline V gene lookup returns CDR1 MNHEY and CDR2 SVGEGT. Trimming took off 4 bases at V and 9 bases at J, with 10 bases between the two ends. The CDR3 runs 12 residues. The CDR3 spells CASSWNGGEQFF. DNA for the CDR3: TGTGCCAGCAGTTGGAATGGGGGTGAGCAGTTCTTC.

This clonotype was seen a few times. The V call is TRBV5-1, the J call TRBJ2-6; D call uncertain. Deletions cut 7 bases from V and 3 bases from J, with 8 bases between. Looked up from germline, CDR1 is SGHRS and CDR2 is YFSETQ. The CDR3 spans 13 residues. The DNA of the CDR3 is TGCGCCAGCTATCTAGGTGGGGCCAACGTCCTGACTTTC. Encoded protein: CASYLGGANVLTF.

This clonotype was counted between two and nine times. This chain uses TRBV29-1 with TRBJ2-1; 7 bases fit TRBD1. V shed 4 bases, J shed 4 bases, and the junction held 7 bases outside the gene matches. The germline V gene encodes CDR1 SQVTM and CDR2 ANQGSEA. The CDR3 totals 14 residues. The CDR3 sequence: CSVGRDRKYNEQFF. CDR3 nucleotide sequence: TGCAGCGTTGGTAGGGACAGAAAATACAATGAGCAGTTCTTC.

Only a few counts were recorded for this clonotype. The rearrangement links TRBV2 to TRBJ1-5, with 7 nucleotides matching TRBD1. The V gene end was trimmed by 3 bases and the J gene end by 5 bases; junction bases not matched to a gene: 7. In germline, CDR1 is SNHLY, CDR2 FYNNEI. The length of the CDR3 is 15 residues. The CDR3 loop is CASSDWKGADQPQHF. The CDR3, as DNA: TGTGCCAGCAGTGATTGGAAGGGGGCAGATCAGCCCCAGCATTTT.

In the case of this clonotype: One junction end disagrees with the germline gene, perhaps due to a read error. This chain uses TRBV18 with TRBJ2-5; no clear D. Germline-derived CDR1 and CDR2 are KGHSH and LQKENI. The CDR3 has 13 residues. This CDR3 reads CASSLQYQENQYF. The CDR3 DNA reads TGTGCCAGCTCACTCCAGTACCAAGAGAACCAGTACTTC.

This clonotype was observed a handful of times. CDR3 coding DNA: TGTGCCAGCAGCGTAGGAAGGACACCCCACCACGAGCAGTACTTC. Translated, it gives CASSVGRTPHHEQYF. V is TRBV9 and J is TRBJ2-7, with D maybe TRBD1 (5 bases). Germline-derived CDR1 and CDR2 are SGDLS and YYNGEE. This CDR3 has 15 residues. V shed 0 bases and J shed 5 bases, with 15 bases lying between them.

This clonotype was observed a few times. This chain connects TRBV6-2 or TRBV6-3 to TRBJ2-6; 8 bases agree with TRBD1. V gave up 8 bases and J gave up 3 bases; unmatched junction bases: 9. The CDR3 covers 16 residues. Germline V gene data show CDR1 as MNHEY and CDR2 as SVGEGT. CDR3 DNA: TGTGCCAGCGAGGGGACAGGAGGGTATGGGGCCAACGTCCTGACTTTC. Protein product: CASEGTGGYGANVLTF.